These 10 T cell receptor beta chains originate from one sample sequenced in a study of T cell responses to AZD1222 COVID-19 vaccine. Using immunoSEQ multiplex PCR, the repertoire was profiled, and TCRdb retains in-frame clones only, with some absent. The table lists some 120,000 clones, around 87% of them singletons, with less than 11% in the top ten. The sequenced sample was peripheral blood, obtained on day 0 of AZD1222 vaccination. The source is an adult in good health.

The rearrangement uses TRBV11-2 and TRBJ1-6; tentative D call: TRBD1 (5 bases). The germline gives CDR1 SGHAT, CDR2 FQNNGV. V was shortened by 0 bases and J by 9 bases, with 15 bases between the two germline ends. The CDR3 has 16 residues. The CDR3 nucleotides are TGTGCCAGCAGCTTAGATCATGGGGCCCTAGGTTCACCCCTCCACTTT. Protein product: CASSLDHGALGSPLHF.

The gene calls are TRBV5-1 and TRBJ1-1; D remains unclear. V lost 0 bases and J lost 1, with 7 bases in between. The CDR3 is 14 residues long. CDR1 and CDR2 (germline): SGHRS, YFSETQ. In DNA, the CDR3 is TGCGCCAGCAGCTTGGGCCACTCGAACACTGAAGCTTTCTTT. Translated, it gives CASSLGHSNTEAFF. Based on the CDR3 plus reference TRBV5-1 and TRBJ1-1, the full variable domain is KAGVTQTPRYLIKTRGQQVTLSCSPISGHRSVSWYQQTPGQGLQFLFEYFSETQRNKGNFPGRFSGRQFSNSRSEMNVSTLELGDSALYLCASSLGHSNTEAFFGQGTRLTVV.

CDR3 in amino acids: CASSERSGWGYEQYF. The CDR3 DNA reads as TGTGCCAGCAGTGAACGTAGCGGTTGGGGCTACGAGCAGTACTTC. The chain joins TRBV2 to TRBJ2-7, with a weak D call TRBD2 (6 bases). CDR1 SNHLY and CDR2 FYNNEI come from the germline V gene. The ends were cut back, 2 bases at V and 3 bases at J, with 14 bases in the middle. The CDR3 is made up of 15 amino acids.

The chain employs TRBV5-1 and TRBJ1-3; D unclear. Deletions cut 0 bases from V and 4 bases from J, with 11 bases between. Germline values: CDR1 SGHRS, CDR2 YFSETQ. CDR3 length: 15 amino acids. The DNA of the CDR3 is TGCGCCAGCAGCTTGGGCAGTCTGAACGGAAACACCATATATTTT. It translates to CASSLGSLNGNTIYF.

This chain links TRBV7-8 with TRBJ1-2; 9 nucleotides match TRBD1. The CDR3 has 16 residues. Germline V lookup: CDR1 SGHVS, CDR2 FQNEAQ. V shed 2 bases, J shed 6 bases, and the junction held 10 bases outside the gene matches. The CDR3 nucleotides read TGTGCCAGCAGCTTAAACAGATGGACAGGGGCCGATGGCTACACCTTC. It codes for CASSLNRWTGADGYTF.

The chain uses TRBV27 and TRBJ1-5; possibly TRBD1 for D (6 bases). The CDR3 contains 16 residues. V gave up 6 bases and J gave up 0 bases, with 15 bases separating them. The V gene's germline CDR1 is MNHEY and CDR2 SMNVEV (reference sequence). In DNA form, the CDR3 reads TGTGCCAGCAGCCGTGGGGGGGCCTATAGCAATCAGCCCCAGCATTTT. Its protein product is CASSRGGAYSNQPQHF.

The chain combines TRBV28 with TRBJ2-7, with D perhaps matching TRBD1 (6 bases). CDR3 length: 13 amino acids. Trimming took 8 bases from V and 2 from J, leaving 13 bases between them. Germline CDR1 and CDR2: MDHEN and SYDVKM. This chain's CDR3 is CASGRGPPYEQYF. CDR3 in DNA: TGTGCCAGCGGCAGGGGTCCCCCCTACGAGCAGTACTTC.

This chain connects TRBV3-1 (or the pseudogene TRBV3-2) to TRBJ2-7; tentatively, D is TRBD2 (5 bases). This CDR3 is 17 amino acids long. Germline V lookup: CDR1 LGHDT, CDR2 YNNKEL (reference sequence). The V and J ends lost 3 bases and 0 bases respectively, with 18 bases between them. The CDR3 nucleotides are TGTGCCAGCAGCCACCGCGCGCGTCGGGAAAGCTCCTACGAGCAGTACTTC. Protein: CASSHRARRESSYEQYF.

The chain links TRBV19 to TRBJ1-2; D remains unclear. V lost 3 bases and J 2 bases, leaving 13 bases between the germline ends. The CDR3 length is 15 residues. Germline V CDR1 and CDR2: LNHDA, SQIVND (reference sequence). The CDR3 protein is CASSIDVPTNYGYTF. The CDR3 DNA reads TGTGCCAGTAGTATCGACGTCCCGACCAACTATGGCTACACCTTC.

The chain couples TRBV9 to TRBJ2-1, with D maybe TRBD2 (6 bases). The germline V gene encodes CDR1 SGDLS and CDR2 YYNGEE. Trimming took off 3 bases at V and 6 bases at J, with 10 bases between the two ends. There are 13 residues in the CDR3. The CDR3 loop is CASSAASVNEQFF. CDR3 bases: TGTGCCAGCAGCGCCGCTAGCGTCAATGAGCAGTTCTTC.